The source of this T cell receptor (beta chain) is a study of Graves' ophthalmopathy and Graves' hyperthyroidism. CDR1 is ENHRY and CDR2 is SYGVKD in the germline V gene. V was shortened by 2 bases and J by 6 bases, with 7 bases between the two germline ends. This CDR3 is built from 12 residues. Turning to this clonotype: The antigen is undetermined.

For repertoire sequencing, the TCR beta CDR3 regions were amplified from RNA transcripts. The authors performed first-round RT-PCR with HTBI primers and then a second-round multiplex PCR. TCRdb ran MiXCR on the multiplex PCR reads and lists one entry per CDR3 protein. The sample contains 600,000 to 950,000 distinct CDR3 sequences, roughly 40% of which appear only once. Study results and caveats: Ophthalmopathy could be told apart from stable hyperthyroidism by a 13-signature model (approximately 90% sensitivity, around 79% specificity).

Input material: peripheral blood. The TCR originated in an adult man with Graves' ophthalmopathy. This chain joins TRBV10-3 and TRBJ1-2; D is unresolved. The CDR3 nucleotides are TGTGCCATCAGTGAGGGGCATAATGGCTACACCTTC. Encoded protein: CAISEGHNGYTF.